Presented here are 16 T cell receptor beta chains from one specimen sequenced in a study of T cells in Graves' hyperthyroidism and ophthalmopathy. Researchers amplified the TCR beta CDR3 regions from RNA transcripts. A first-round RT-PCR of the TCR CDR3 used the HTBI primer set. TCRdb reanalysed the multiplex PCR reads using MiXCR and keeps one entry per CDR3 protein. The profile covers around 260,000 distinct CDR3 sequences, with 25% to 30% appearing a single time and about a quarter taken by the ten largest. The sample comprised blood. These receptor sequences come from a man between 40 and 49 years old with Graves' hyperthyroidism that later progressed to Graves' ophthalmopathy.

This chain joins TRBV12-3 or TRBV12-4 and TRBJ2-5, with 8 bases identical to TRBD2. Trimming took 5 bases from V and 5 from J; bases not matched to a gene: 10. The CDR3 contains 15 residues. The CDR3 loop is CASSITGTRGETQYF. DNA for the CDR3: TGTGCCAGCAGTATTACCGGGACTAGAGGGGAGACCCAGTACTTC.

This clonotype came up many times. The chain joins TRBV5-1 to TRBJ2-5; the D gene is possibly TRBD2 (6 bases). The CDR3 loop spans 14 amino acids. Trimming removed 5 bases at V and 0 bases at J, with 11 bases between. Germline-derived CDR1 and CDR2 are SGHRS and YFSETQ. In DNA form, the CDR3 reads TGCGCCAGCAGACGGGAGTTTTACCAAGAGACCCAGTACTTC. Protein sequence: CASRREFYQETQYF.

This clonotype was seen repeatedly, ten times or more. This sequence joins TRBV28 and TRBJ2-2; D gene unclear. CDR3 length: 13 amino acids. The V gene's germline CDR1 is MDHEN and CDR2 SYDVKM. Between the trimmed V and J ends, which lost 6 bases and 3 bases, there was a span of 8 bases. The CDR3 sequence: CASRPSDTGELFF. The CDR3 DNA follows: TGTGCCAGCAGGCCCAGTGACACCGGGGAGCTGTTTTTT.

Concerning this clonotype: A read error may account for a junction end that differs from germline. The CDR3 DNA sequence: TGTGCCAGCAGCTTAGGCAGCAATCCGCCCCAGCATTTT. It yields the protein CASSLGSNPPQHF. V is TRBV11-2 and J is TRBJ1-5; no clear D. CDR1 is SGHAT and CDR2 is FQNNGV in the germline V gene. The CDR3 runs to 13 residues.

In its sample, this clonotype was seen many times. The V and J genes are TRBV9 and TRBJ2-5; D is tentatively TRBD1 or TRBD2 (5 bases each). V was trimmed by 0 bases and J by 1 base, leaving 13 bases between them. CDR3 length: 16 amino acids. Germline values: CDR1 SGDLS, CDR2 YYNGEE. CDR3 in amino acids: CASSVALGAGQETQYF. The CDR3 DNA sequence: TGTGCCAGCAGCGTAGCACTCGGGGCAGGCCAAGAGACCCAGTACTTC.

This clonotype showed up many times. V gene TRBV6-1 combines with J gene TRBJ1-5; D is ambiguous. V shed 2 bases and J shed 2 bases, with 13 bases lying between them. CDR3 size: 16 residues. CDR1 and CDR2 (germline): MNHNS, SASEGT. The CDR3 sequence is CASSERAARGNQPQHF. CDR3 DNA sequence: TGTGCCAGCAGTGAAAGGGCCGCACGTGGCAATCAGCCCCAGCATTTT.

The chain combines TRBV2 with TRBJ1-5; 8 bases map to TRBD1. Trimming cost V 6 bases and J 7 bases; bases outside gene matches: 8. The CDR3 sequence is 14 residues long. The germline gives CDR1 SNHLY, CDR2 FYNNEI. The CDR3 region is CASRAGQGGQPQHF. The CDR3 DNA follows: TGTGCCAGCAGGGCCGGACAGGGCGGGCAGCCCCAGCATTTT.

This clonotype occurred many times. This chain connects TRBV5-1 to TRBJ1-2; D uncertain. The CDR3 runs to 14 residues. Germline V gene sequence: CDR1 SGHRS, CDR2 YFSETQ. V was cut by 4 bases and J by 2 bases, with 12 bases left in between. CDR3 sequence reads: CASSDGRNNYGYTF. The CDR3 DNA reads as TGCGCCAGCAGCGACGGAAGGAACAACTATGGCTACACCTTC.

This clonotype was seen ten or more times. This CDR3 reads CASSHSTGAAGELFF. CDR3 sequence (DNA): TGTGCCAGCAGCCATTCTACAGGGGCTGCCGGGGAGCTGTTTTTT. The chain recombines TRBV4-2 with TRBJ2-2, with TRBD1 identical over 7 bases. CDR1 is LGHNA and CDR2 is YNFKEQ in the germline V gene. The CDR3 consists of 15 residues. V lost 3 bases and J lost 6; bases outside the gene matches: 7.

Ten or more counts support this clonotype. The chain recombines TRBV30 with TRBJ2-5, with 11 positions matching TRBD1. J lost 1 base, V lost 1 base, and 5 bases had no gene match. Germline loops: CDR1 GTSNPN, CDR2 SVGIG (reference sequence). The CDR3 is made up of 16 amino acids. CDR3 sequence: CAWSEFGTGGQETQYF. The CDR3 DNA reads TGTGCCTGGAGTGAGTTTGGGACAGGGGGCCAAGAGACCCAGTACTTC.

As regards this clonotype: One junction end does not reproduce the germline sequence, and a read error may be involved. The rearrangement joins TRBV6-2 or TRBV6-3 to TRBJ1-5; D gene uncertain. CDR1 MNHEY and CDR2 SVGEGT come from the germline V gene. This CDR3 has 15 residues. The CDR3 bases are TGTGCCAGCAGTCCCCTGGGCGGAACCAATCAGTCCCAGCATTTT. This codes for CASSPLGGTNQSQHF.

At least ten counts were recorded for this clonotype. The rearrangement links TRBV4-1 to TRBJ2-2, with TRBD2 matching 10 bases. Germline V lookup: CDR1 MGHRA, CDR2 YSYEKL. This CDR3 region has 15 residues. Germline trimming cut 6 bases from V and 2 bases from J; bases unmatched to any gene: 3. CDR3 DNA sequence: TGCGCCAGCAGGCCTAGCGGGAGTAACACCGGGGAGCTGTTTTTT. It encodes CASRPSGSNTGELFF.

This clonotype was seen at least ten times. This chain connects TRBV6-2 or TRBV6-3 to TRBJ2-7, with D unclear. Germline CDR1 reads MNHEY; CDR2 reads SVGEGT. The CDR3 runs to 13 residues. With 4 bases removed from V and 3 bases from J, the gap between germline ends came to 10 bases. CDR3 amino acids: CASSSPQDYEQYF. The CDR3 nucleotides are TGTGCCAGCAGTTCCCCGCAAGACTACGAGCAGTACTTC.

This clonotype turned up a few times. The rearrangement joins TRBV20-1 to TRBJ2-3; D assignment may be TRBD1 or TRBD2 (7 bases each). The CDR3 loop spans 15 amino acids. Germline V lookup: CDR1 DFQATT, CDR2 SNEGSKA (reference sequence). The V gene lost 6 bases and the J gene lost 3 bases, with 19 bases spanning the gap. CDR3 nucleotides: TGCAGTGCCCTCAGGGGGGGAGGGAAAACAGATACGCAGTATTTT. It translates to CSALRGGGKTDTQYF.

V usage is TRBV4-3 and J usage is TRBJ2-7, with 12 bases that match TRBD2. Germline assignment: CDR1 LGHNA and CDR2 YSLEER. This CDR3 region has 18 residues. V gave up 3 bases and J gave up 4 bases; unmatched junction bases: 13. This CDR3 is CASSHSGLAGNTFYEQYF. The CDR3 DNA reads as TGCGCCAGCAGCCACTCAGGACTAGCGGGGAACACATTTTACGAGCAGTACTTC.

The V call is TRBV28, the J call TRBJ2-7; D is unresolved. CDR3 size: 12 residues. Trimming pared 6 bases from V and 3 bases from J, leaving 9 bases between. Germline V gene data show CDR1 as MDHEN and CDR2 as SYDVKM. CDR3 DNA: TGTGCCAGCAGCGTGTCTTTCTACGAGCAGTACTTC. Translating gives CASSVSFYEQYF. Supplemented by reference TRBV28 and TRBJ2-7, the full variable domain reads DVKVTQSSRYLVKRTGEKVFLECVQDMDHENMFWYRQDPGLGLRLIYFSYDVKMKEKGDIPEGYSVSREKKERFSLILESASTNQTSMYLCASSVSFYEQYFGPGTRLTVT.